This TCR beta chain was obtained from a study of CD8 T cells in ankylosing spondylitis. At least ten counts were recorded for this clonotype. The antigen remains undetermined. Study results and caveats: Clones that were linked to disease were CD8+ and were relatively rare in peripheral blood. Blood of patients with ankylosing spondylitis appeared to be characterized by a TCR beta motif of fewer than 10 highly homologous variants. Matched ankylosing spondylitis synovial fluid reportedly showed significant enrichment of disease-linked clones.

Quantitative 5'-RACE was performed with molecular barcodes, and it yielded the TCR beta libraries. TCRdb reprocessed the 5' RACE reads via MiXCR and lists one record per CDR3 protein. The sample records 200,000 to 300,000 distinct CDR3 sequences, roughly 10% being singletons. Germline V gives CDR1 SEHNR, CDR2 FQNEAQ (reference sequence). V lost 5 bases and J 2 bases, leaving 19 bases between the germline ends. The CDR3 has 16 amino acids. The source of this sequence is a male donor with ankylosing spondylitis or in good health (not recorded which). The V call is TRBV7-9, the J call TRBJ2-7, with a weak D call TRBD2 (6 bases). Sequenced sample: blood, either unsorted or a sorted T cell fraction (not recorded which). The CDR3 nucleotides read TGTGCCAGCAGCGCGAGGGCGGGGTTTGGAGCCTACGAGCAGTACTTC. Residues: CASSARAGFGAYEQYF.